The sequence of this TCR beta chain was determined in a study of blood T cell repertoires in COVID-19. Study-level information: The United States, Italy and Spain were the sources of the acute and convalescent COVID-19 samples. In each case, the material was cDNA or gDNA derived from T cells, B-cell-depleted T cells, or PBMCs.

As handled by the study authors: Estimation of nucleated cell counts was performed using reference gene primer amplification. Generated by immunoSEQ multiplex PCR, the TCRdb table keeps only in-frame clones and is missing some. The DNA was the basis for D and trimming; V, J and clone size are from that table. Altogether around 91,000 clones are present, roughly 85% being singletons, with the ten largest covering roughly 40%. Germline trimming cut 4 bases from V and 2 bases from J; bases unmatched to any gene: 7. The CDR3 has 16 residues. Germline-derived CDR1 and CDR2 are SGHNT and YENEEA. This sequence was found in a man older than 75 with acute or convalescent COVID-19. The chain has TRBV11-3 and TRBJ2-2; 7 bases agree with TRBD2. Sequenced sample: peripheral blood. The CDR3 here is CASSSGLEVNTGELFF. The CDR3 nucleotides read TGTGCCAGCAGCTCTGGACTAGAGGTAAACACCGGGGAGCTGTTTTTT.